These 8 T cell receptor beta chains share one sample of origin, sequenced in a study of cytomegalovirus exposure and HLA in healthy donors. The PCR contained 60 Vbeta and 13 Jbeta primers. Produced via immunoSEQ multiplex PCR; TCRdb's table is partial and in-frame only. The sample includes about 130,000 clones, 82% of them seen just once. Sequencing input: PBMCs. The receptors derive from a boy aged 2 to 10 in good health and CMV-seronegative.

V is TRBV1 and J is TRBJ2-7; no check of the table's D call, TRBD1, against the DNA was made. TRBV1 is a pseudogene segment. The CDR3 extends over 15 amino acids. CDR3 region: CTSSQGDRAYYEQYV. The CDR3 DNA sequence: TGCACCAGCAGCCAAGGCGACAGGGCCTACTACGAGCAGTACGTC.

The J gene is TRBJ2-2, the V gene TRBV4-2; 12 nucleotides agree with TRBD2. Germline loops: CDR1 LGHNA, CDR2 YNFKEQ. V lost 4 bases to trimming and J lost 2 bases; unmatched junction nucleotides: 8. The CDR3 spans 18 residues. The CDR3 sequence is CASSLLSTSGGNTGELFF. CDR3 DNA sequence: TGTGCCAGCAGCCTCCTATCGACTAGCGGGGGTAACACCGGGGAGCTGTTTTTT.

The rearrangement links TRBV21-1 to TRBJ1-5; TRBD1 is taken as the D call from the table, unchecked against the DNA. TRBV21-1 is annotated as a pseudogene. This CDR3 spans 16 amino acids. The DNA of the CDR3 is TGTGCCAGCAGCAAAGGGAACAGGGATAGCAATCAGCCCCAGCATTTT. This gives the protein CASSKGNRDSNQPQHF.

The rearrangement links TRBV6-1 to TRBJ2-7, with 7 bases lining up with TRBD1. V shed 8 bases, J shed 2 bases, and the junction held 6 bases outside the gene matches. The CDR3 length is 13 residues. Germline V gene lookup returns CDR1 MNHNS and CDR2 SASEGT. The CDR3 sequence is CASVKGATYEQYV. In DNA form, the CDR3 reads TGTGCCAGCGTGAAGGGGGCCACCTACGAGCAGTACGTC.

The chain recombines TRBV6-5 with TRBJ2-7; D remains unclear. V was trimmed by 2 bases and J by 3 bases, leaving 8 bases between them. The CDR3 has 13 residues. CDR1 is MNHEY and CDR2 is SVGAGI in the germline V gene. CDR3 in DNA: TGTGCCAGCAGTTACGTCAAAAACTACGAGCAGTACGTC. Translation gives CASSYVKNYEQYV.

The chain combines TRBV5-1 with TRBJ2-3; D might be TRBD2 (6 bases). From germline, CDR1 is SGHRS and CDR2 YFSETQ. The CDR3 is made up of 15 amino acids. V lost 5 bases to trimming and J lost 0 bases, with 13 bases between them. In DNA, the CDR3 is TGCGCCAGCAGTTTGCGCGGGACTAGCACAGATACGCAGTATTTT. This encodes CASSLRGTSTDTQYF.

This sequence joins TRBV5-4 and TRBJ2-4; D possibly corresponds to TRBD2 (5 bases). The CDR3 extends over 15 amino acids. V was shortened by 0 bases and J by 8 bases, with 15 bases between the two germline ends. Germline CDR1 and CDR2: SGHNT and YYREEE (reference sequence). Here the CDR3 DNA reads TGTGCCAGCAGCTTGGCAGAGGGTGGGTGGGACATTCAGTACTTC. It is translated as CASSLAEGGWDIQYF.

In regard to this clone: The same CDR3 arises from other DNA sequences in this sample as well. The CDR3 sequence is CASSFGTANYGYTF. CDR3 DNA: TGTGCCAGCAGCTTCGGGACAGCAAACTATGGCTACACCTTC. The chain recombines TRBV5-6 with TRBJ1-2; TRBD1 agrees at 7 bases. Germline CDR1 reads SGHDT; CDR2 reads YYEEEE. This CDR3 region has 14 residues. V lost 2 bases, J lost 2 bases, and 3 bases stayed unmatched.